The source of this T cell receptor beta chain is a study of beta chain features in type 1 diabetes. Study results and caveats: A potential influence of HLA type upon TCRB rearrangement remained unresolved herein. Within patients, naive, central memory and Treg TCRB repertoires seemed more similar than within healthy donors.

This clone has only a few counts. Its specificity is unknown. Reverse transcribing all isolated RNA meant expressed TCRB transcripts were sequenced. Measured with immunoSEQ multiplex PCR; TCRdb has only the in-frame clones, and not every one. The sample lists over 500,000 clones, less than 20% seen once, with under 0.095% in the top ten. CDR1 and CDR2 (germline): LNHNV, YYDKDF (reference sequence). CDR3 length: 13 amino acids. V was clipped by 9 bases and J by 7 bases, with 18 bases between them. The source is a man aged 18 to 35 in good health. The sequenced sample consisted of naive CD4+ T cells from blood. This chain connects TRBV15 to TRBJ1-2, with D hard to call. The CDR3, as DNA: TGTGCCACTGGAAGACATTGGGTTCCTGGCTACACCTTC. Amino acids: CATGRHWVPGYTF.